Listed below are T cell receptor beta chains from one sample, sequenced in a study of blood T cell repertoires in COVID-19. This table comes from immunoSEQ multiplex PCR, and its TCRdb copy is limited to in-frame clones, with some not included. Among approximately 240,000 clones listed, 80% to 85% were seen once. The sample consisted of peripheral blood. The source is a woman aged 25 to 39 who had recovered from COVID-19. The CDR3 runs from the conserved cysteine through the conserved F or W. The order of the fields is CDR3 length, V gene, CDR3 protein.

cdr3_length: 15
v_call: TRBV9
cdr3_aa: CASSVAKGGSYEQYF

cdr3_length: 15
v_call: TRBV5-1
cdr3_aa: CASSPAAGAKDEQFF

cdr3_length: 15
v_call: TRBV15
cdr3_aa: CATSRDASGSYEQYF

cdr3_length: 15
v_call: TRBV5-1
cdr3_aa: CASSLWTGGTGELFF

cdr3_length: 14
v_call: TRBV7-2
cdr3_aa: CASSFQTGDEKLFF

cdr3_length: 14
v_call: TRBV5-4
cdr3_aa: CASKEGGEADTQYF

cdr3_length: 14
v_call: TRBV3-1/TRBV3-2
cdr3_aa: CASSSWESNTEAFF

cdr3_length: 15
v_call: TRBV11-2
cdr3_aa: CASSLASPVSYEQYF

cdr3_length: 17
v_call: TRBV11-2
cdr3_aa: CASSQLPGLAAYNEQFF

cdr3_length: 17
v_call: TRBV28
cdr3_aa: CASSFLRYGTGSYGYTF

cdr3_length: 17
v_call: TRBV7-6
cdr3_aa: CASTLSLRQDPQETQYF

cdr3_length: 20
v_call: TRBV14
cdr3_aa: CASSQGTSGSPRRLYNEQFF

cdr3_length: 14
v_call: TRBV5-1
cdr3_aa: CASSPGTGTDTQYF

cdr3_length: 14
v_call: TRBV28
cdr3_aa: CASRLPTGNYGYTF

cdr3_length: 14
v_call: TRBV10-3
cdr3_aa: CAISEPDRGPEAFF

cdr3_length: 13
v_call: TRBV27
cdr3_aa: CASSRDLKGTQYF

cdr3_length: 14
v_call: TRBV5-1
cdr3_aa: CASSEGGPPYGYTF

cdr3_length: 15
v_call: TRBV19
cdr3_aa: CASSATTTNTGELFF

cdr3_length: 15
v_call: TRBV2
cdr3_aa: CASCLRQGTNEKLFF

cdr3_length: 13
v_call: TRBV12-3/TRBV12-4
cdr3_aa: CASSASGPYEQYF

cdr3_length: 14
v_call: TRBV19
cdr3_aa: CASSRDRMNTEAFF

cdr3_length: 13
v_call: TRBV29-1
cdr3_aa: CSVPGLGTDTQYF

cdr3_length: 12
v_call: TRBV2
cdr3_aa: CASTDSSYEQYF

cdr3_length: 16
v_call: TRBV7-9
cdr3_aa: CASSRLFGGAHSPLHF

cdr3_length: 15
v_call: TRBV9
cdr3_aa: CASSRSPLETETQYF

cdr3_length: 14
v_call: TRBV7-9
cdr3_aa: CASSYQAGHNEQFF

cdr3_length: 15
v_call: TRBV2
cdr3_aa: CASKPNSPSLYEQYF

cdr3_length: 15
v_call: TRBV11-2
cdr3_aa: CASSRQAGGPGEQFF

cdr3_length: 13
v_call: TRBV7-3
cdr3_aa: CASSSPQGNEQFF

cdr3_length: 14
v_call: TRBV15
cdr3_aa: CATSRPDSSYEQYF

cdr3_length: 16
v_call: TRBV7-2
cdr3_aa: CASARTFQPVPNEQFF

cdr3_length: 14
v_call: TRBV4-2
cdr3_aa: CASSQDYVPYEQYF

cdr3_length: 13
v_call: TRBV6-6
cdr3_aa: CASIPGGGYEQYF

cdr3_length: 14
v_call: TRBV6-6
cdr3_aa: CASSWGQGAYGYTF

cdr3_length: 14
v_call: TRBV7-2
cdr3_aa: CASSFSGSYNEQFF

cdr3_length: 15
v_call: TRBV10-2
cdr3_aa: CASRPKPDRRTKQYF

cdr3_length: 13
v_call: TRBV20-1
cdr3_aa: CSASKGLRQPQHF

cdr3_length: 15
v_call: TRBV7-3
cdr3_aa: CASSLSSGRDYGYTF

cdr3_length: 18
v_call: TRBV5-6
cdr3_aa: CASSPPAGGRVGTDTQYF

cdr3_length: 17
v_call: TRBV7-9
cdr3_aa: CASSSLISSGSSYEQYF

cdr3_length: 12
v_call: TRBV6-6
cdr3_aa: CASRQGDQPQHF

cdr3_length: 14
v_call: TRBV6-5
cdr3_aa: CASSSRTGRETQYF

cdr3_length: 14
v_call: TRBV30
cdr3_aa: CAWSVTSGPYEQYF

cdr3_length: 12
v_call: TRBV30
cdr3_aa: CAWSPINQPQHF

cdr3_length: 15
v_call: TRBV30
cdr3_aa: CAWSVSQTGTEKLFF

cdr3_length: 14
v_call: TRBV6-5
cdr3_aa: CASSYQGFGDTQYF

cdr3_length: 15
v_call: TRBV6-5
cdr3_aa: CASSYSSGVEETQYF

cdr3_length: 16
v_call: TRBV27
cdr3_aa: CASRPSSGDYTDTQYF

cdr3_length: 14
v_call: TRBV29-1
cdr3_aa: CSVESGQGGNEQFF

cdr3_length: 12
v_call: TRBV29-1
cdr3_aa: CSVAGSGYGYTF

cdr3_length: 17
v_call: TRBV11-2
cdr3_aa: CASSSWAGGRSGNTIYF

cdr3_length: 16
v_call: TRBV13
cdr3_aa: CASSIGLRSSYNEQFF

cdr3_length: 14
v_call: TRBV5-1
cdr3_aa: CASTFNPREGEQFF

cdr3_length: 15
v_call: TRBV28
cdr3_aa: CASRGQGGSTYEQYF

cdr3_length: 14
v_call: TRBV7-9
cdr3_aa: CASSVSGHSYEQYF

cdr3_length: 15
v_call: TRBV11-2
cdr3_aa: CASSLGTSGTYEQYF